The entry that follows covers one T cell receptor (beta chain) sequence. This CDR3 has 13 residues. CDR1 is SQVTM and CDR2 is ANQGSEA in the germline V gene. V was clipped by 1 base and J by 5 bases, with 11 bases between them. In the authors' workflow: Counts of nucleated cells, estimated from reference gene primer amplification, were obtained. Here immunoSEQ multiplex PCR was the method, and the copy in TCRdb shows in-frame clones only, minus some. D and trimming were read from the DNA, whereas the V and J calls and clone size are those reported in that table. In the table there are roughly 60,000 clones, approximately 84% of which are singletons. These data belong to a study of blood T cell repertoires in COVID-19. Study-wide background: Samples representing acute and convalescent COVID-19 were sourced from the United States, Italy and Spain.

This TCR came from a man aged 60-69 years with acute or convalescent COVID-19. The genes are TRBV29-1 and TRBJ2-5, with D possibly TRBD1 on 5 matching bases. The specimen sequenced was peripheral blood. CDR3 region: CSVEGQPGETQYF. CDR3 DNA sequence: TGCAGCGTTGAAGGACAGCCCGGGGAGACCCAGTACTTC. The whole variable domain, filled in from reference TRBV29-1 and TRBJ2-5, reads SAVISQKPSRDICQRGTSLTIQCQVDSQVTMMFWYRQQPGQSLTLIATANQGSEATYESGFVIDKFPISRPNLTFSTLTVSNMSPEDSSIYLCSVEGQPGETQYFGPGTRLLVL.